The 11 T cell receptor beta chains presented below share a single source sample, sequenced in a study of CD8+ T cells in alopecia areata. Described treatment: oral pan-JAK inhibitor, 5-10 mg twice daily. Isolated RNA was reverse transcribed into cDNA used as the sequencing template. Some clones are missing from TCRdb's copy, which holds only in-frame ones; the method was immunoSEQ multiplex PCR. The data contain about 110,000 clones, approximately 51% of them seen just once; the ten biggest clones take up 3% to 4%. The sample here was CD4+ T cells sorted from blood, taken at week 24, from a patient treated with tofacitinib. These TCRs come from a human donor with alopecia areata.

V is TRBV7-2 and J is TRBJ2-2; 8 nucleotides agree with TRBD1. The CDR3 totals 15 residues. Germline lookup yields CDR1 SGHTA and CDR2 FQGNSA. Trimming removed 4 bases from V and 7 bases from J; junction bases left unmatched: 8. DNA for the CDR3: TGTGCCAGCAGCTCGACAGGGGCGGAATACGGGGAGCTGTTTTTT. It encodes CASSSTGAEYGELFF. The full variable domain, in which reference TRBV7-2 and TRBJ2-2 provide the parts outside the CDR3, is GAGVSQSPSNKVTEKGKDVELRCDPISGHTALYWYRQSLGQGLEFLIYFQGNSAPDKSGLPSDRFSAERTGGSVSTLTIQRTQQEDSAVYLCASSSTGAEYGELFFGEGSRLTVL.

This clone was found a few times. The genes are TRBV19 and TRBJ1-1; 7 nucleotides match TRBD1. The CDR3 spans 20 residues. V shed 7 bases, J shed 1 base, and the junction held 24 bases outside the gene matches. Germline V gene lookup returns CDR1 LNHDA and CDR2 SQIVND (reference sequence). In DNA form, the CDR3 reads TGTGCCAGTATCCCGACAGGGAATCTTCCTGTCTGGCGCGGGAACACTGAAGCTTTCTTT. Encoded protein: CASIPTGNLPVWRGNTEAFF.

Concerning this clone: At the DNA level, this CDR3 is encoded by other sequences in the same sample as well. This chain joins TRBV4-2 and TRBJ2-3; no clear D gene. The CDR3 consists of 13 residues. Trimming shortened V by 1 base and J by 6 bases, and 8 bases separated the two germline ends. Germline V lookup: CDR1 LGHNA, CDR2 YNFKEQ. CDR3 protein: CASSQGLADTQYF. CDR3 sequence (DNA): TGTGCCAGCAGCCAAGGACTTGCCGATACGCAGTATTTT.

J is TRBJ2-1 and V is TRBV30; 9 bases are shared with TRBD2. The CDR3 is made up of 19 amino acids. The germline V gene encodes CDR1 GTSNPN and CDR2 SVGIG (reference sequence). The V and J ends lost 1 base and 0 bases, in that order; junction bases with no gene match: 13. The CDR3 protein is CAWSGGRRGGLGSYNEQFF. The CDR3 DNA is TGTGCCTGGAGTGGAGGTCGGCGGGGGGGCCTTGGCTCCTACAATGAGCAGTTCTTC.

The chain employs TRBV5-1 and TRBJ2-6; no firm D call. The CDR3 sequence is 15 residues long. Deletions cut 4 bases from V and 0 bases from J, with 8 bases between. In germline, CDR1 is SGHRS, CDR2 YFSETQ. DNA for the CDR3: TGCGCCAGCAGCCGCGCAGGCTCTGGGGCCAACGTCCTGACTTTC. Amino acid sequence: CASSRAGSGANVLTF.

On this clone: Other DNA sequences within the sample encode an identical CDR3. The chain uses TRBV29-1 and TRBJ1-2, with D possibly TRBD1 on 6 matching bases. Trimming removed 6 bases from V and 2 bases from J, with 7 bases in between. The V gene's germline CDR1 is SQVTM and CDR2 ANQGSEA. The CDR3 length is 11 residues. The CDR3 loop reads CSVGGNYGYTF. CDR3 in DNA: TGCAGCGTGGGGGGCAACTATGGCTACACCTTC.

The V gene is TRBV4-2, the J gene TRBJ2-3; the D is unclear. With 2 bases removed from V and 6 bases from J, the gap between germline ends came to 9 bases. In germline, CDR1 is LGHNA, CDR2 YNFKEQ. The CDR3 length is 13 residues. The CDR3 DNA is TGTGCCAGCAGCCAACCGGATACGGATACGCAGTATTTT. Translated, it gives CASSQPDTDTQYF.

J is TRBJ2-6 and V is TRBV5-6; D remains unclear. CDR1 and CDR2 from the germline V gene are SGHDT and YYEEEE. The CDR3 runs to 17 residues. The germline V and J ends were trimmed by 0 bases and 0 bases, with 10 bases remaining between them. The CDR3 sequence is CASSLVPRSSGANVLTF. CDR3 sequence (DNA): TGTGCCAGCAGCTTGGTGCCGCGGAGCTCTGGGGCCAACGTCCTGACTTTC. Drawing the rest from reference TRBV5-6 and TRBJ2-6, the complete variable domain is DAGVTQSPTHLIKTRGQQVTLRCSPKSGHDTVSWYQQALGQGPQFIFQYYEEEERQRGNFPDRFSGHQFPNYSSELNVNALLLGDSALYLCASSLVPRSSGANVLTFGAGSRLTVL.

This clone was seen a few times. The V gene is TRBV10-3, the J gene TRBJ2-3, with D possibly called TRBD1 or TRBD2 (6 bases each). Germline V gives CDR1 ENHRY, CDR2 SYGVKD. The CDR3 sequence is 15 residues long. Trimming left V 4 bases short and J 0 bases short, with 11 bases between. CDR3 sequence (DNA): TGTGCCATCAGTGGGGAAGGGGGGAGCACAGATACGCAGTATTTT. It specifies CAISGEGGSTDTQYF.

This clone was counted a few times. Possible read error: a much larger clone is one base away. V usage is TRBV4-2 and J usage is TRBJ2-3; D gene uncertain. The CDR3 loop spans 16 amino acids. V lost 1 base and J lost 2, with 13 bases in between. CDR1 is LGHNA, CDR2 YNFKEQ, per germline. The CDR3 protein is CASSQVNLVVTDTQYF. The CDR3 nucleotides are TGTGCCAGCAGCCAAGTAAATCTGGTCGTCACAGATACGCAGTATTTT.

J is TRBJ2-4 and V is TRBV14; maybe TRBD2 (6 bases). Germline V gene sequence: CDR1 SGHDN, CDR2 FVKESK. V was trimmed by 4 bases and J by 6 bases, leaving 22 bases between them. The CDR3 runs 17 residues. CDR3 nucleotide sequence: TGTGCCAGCAGCCCGTCTCCTGCGGGGCATTGGAGAAACATTCAGTACTTC. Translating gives CASSPSPAGHWRNIQYF.